Listed here are 23 T cell receptor beta chains from one sample, sequenced in a study of blood T cell repertoires in COVID-19. Only in-frame clones appear in the TCRdb table, and some are missing; sequencing was by immunoSEQ multiplex PCR. Here the sample spans about 14,000 clones, just over 90% being singletons. Sequenced material: peripheral blood. These receptors originate from a human donor in a cohort sampled during active COVID-19.

The chain recombines TRBV29-1 with TRBJ2-5; the D gene is possibly TRBD1 (6 bases). CDR3 size: 13 residues. V was cut by 4 bases and J by 5 bases, with 14 bases left in between. The germline V gene has CDR1 SQVTM and CDR2 ANQGSEA. In nucleotides, the CDR3 is TGCAGCGTTGGCAGACAGGCTAGCGAGACCCAGTACTTC. This translates into CSVGRQASETQYF.

This chain connects TRBV19 to TRBJ2-3; 11 nucleotides match TRBD1. Germline V gives CDR1 LNHDA, CDR2 SQIVND (reference sequence). CDR3 length: 15 residues. V dropped 7 bases and J dropped 1; count of bases not matched to a gene: 4. CDR3 DNA: TGTGCCAGTAAGGACAGGGGGCTGGGCACAGATACGCAGTATTTT. Translated: CASKDRGLGTDTQYF.

The chain joins TRBV10-1 to TRBJ2-6; 9 bases are shared with TRBD1. V shed 4 bases, J shed 2 bases, and the junction held 6 bases outside the gene matches. The germline V gene has CDR1 WNHNN and CDR2 SYGVQD (reference sequence). The CDR3 loop spans 17 amino acids. The chain's CDR3 is CASSADRGTPGANVLTF. CDR3 DNA: TGCGCCAGCAGTGCGGACAGGGGAACTCCTGGGGCCAACGTCCTGACTTTC.

The chain uses TRBV5-4 and TRBJ2-7; 7 bases map to TRBD2. The CDR3 contains 14 residues. The V and J ends lost 4 bases and 6 bases, in that order; junction bases with no gene match: 10. In germline, CDR1 is SGHNT, CDR2 YYREEE (reference sequence). The CDR3 region has the DNA TGTGCCAGCAGCCAGCGGGACGGAACCTTCGAGCAGTACTTC. Protein product: CASSQRDGTFEQYF. The full variable domain, rest sourced from reference TRBV5-4 and TRBJ2-7, is ETGVTQSPTHLIKTRGQQVTLRCSSQSGHNTVSWYQQALGQGPQFIFQYYREEENGRGNFPPRFSGLQFPNYSSELNVNALELDDSALYLCASSQRDGTFEQYFGPGTRLTVT.

The chain has TRBV3-1 (or the pseudogene TRBV3-2) and TRBJ2-1; TRBD2 agrees at 9 bases. Per the germline V gene, CDR1 is LGHDT and CDR2 is YNNKEL (reference sequence). Trimming cost V 4 bases and J 4 bases; bases outside gene matches: 5. The CDR3 has 15 residues. This CDR3 reads CASSRSGGQYNEQFF. CDR3 coding DNA: TGTGCCAGCAGCCGGAGCGGGGGGCAGTACAATGAGCAGTTCTTC.

The chain joins TRBV18 to TRBJ2-7, with D possibly matching TRBD1 (5 bases). V gave up 1 base and J gave up 2 bases, with 9 bases separating them. CDR3 length equals 14 residues. Germline CDR1 reads KGHSH; CDR2 reads LQKENI. CDR3 DNA: TGTGCCAGCTCACCACGCGACAGACCCTACGAGCAGTACTTC. Its protein is CASSPRDRPYEQYF.

This chain joins TRBV28 and TRBJ2-1; TRBD2 agrees at 8 bases. The CDR3 covers 14 residues. V lost 5 bases to trimming and J lost 6 bases; unmatched junction nucleotides: 6. Germline CDR1 MDHEN, CDR2 SYDVKM. In DNA form, the CDR3 reads TGTGCCAGCAGTCCGGCGGGGGGCCTCAATGAGCAGTTCTTC. It specifies CASSPAGGLNEQFF.

The chain has TRBV5-5 and TRBJ2-1; D might be TRBD1 (6 bases). The CDR3 runs 16 residues. Trimming took off 1 base at V and 3 bases at J, with 14 bases between the two ends. From germline, CDR1 is SGHKS and CDR2 YYEKEE (reference sequence). Here the CDR3 reads CASSLTLGAIYNEQFF. The DNA for the CDR3 is TGTGCCAGCAGCTTGACGTTGGGGGCTATCTACAATGAGCAGTTCTTC.

This clone is a singleton in its sample. CDR3 in amino acids: CASSWDSDSNQPQHF. The CDR3 nucleotides are TGTGCCAGCAGTTGGGACTCAGATAGCAATCAGCCCCAGCATTTT. The genes are TRBV7-2 and TRBJ1-5, with TRBD1 as a possible D gene (5 bases). From germline, CDR1 is SGHTA and CDR2 FQGNSA. V was clipped by 6 bases and J by 0 bases, with 12 bases between them. The CDR3 is 15 residues long. The full variable domain, rest sourced from reference TRBV7-2 and TRBJ1-5, is GAGVSQSPSNKVTEKGKDVELRCDPISGHTALYWYRQSLGQGLEFLIYFQGNSAPDKSGLPSDRFSAERTGGSVSTLTIQRTQQEDSAVYLCASSWDSDSNQPQHFGDGTRLSIL.

The chain links TRBV19 to TRBJ2-7, with TRBD2 as a possible D gene (5 bases). V gave up 1 base and J gave up 7 bases, with 11 bases separating them. This CDR3 contains 13 residues. From germline, CDR1 is LNHDA and CDR2 SQIVND (reference sequence). The CDR3 DNA sequence: TGTGCCAGTAGTATAGGTTCGTCGGGAGAGCAGTACTTC. The encoded protein is CASSIGSSGEQYF.

The rearrangement uses TRBV3-1 (or the pseudogene TRBV3-2) and TRBJ2-7; D possibly corresponds to TRBD2 (6 bases). The CDR3 is 15 residues long. Germline CDR1 reads LGHDT; CDR2 reads YNNKEL (reference sequence). Deletions cut 0 bases from V and 2 bases from J, with 11 bases between. CDR3 DNA: TGTGCCAGCAGCCAAGATCGCGGGGCCCCCTACGAGCAGTACTTC. It encodes CASSQDRGAPYEQYF.

The rearrangement links TRBV19 to TRBJ1-5; a possible D gene is TRBD1 (6 bases). Trimming took 7 bases from V and 1 from J, leaving 11 bases between them. The germline gives CDR1 LNHDA, CDR2 SQIVND (reference sequence). This CDR3 region has 14 residues. CDR3 amino acids: CASTIGQSNQPQHF. In DNA form, the CDR3 reads TGTGCCAGTACTATCGGACAGAGCAATCAGCCCCAGCATTTT.

V is TRBV7-6 and J is TRBJ2-5; 10 bases are shared with TRBD1. CDR3 length equals 13 residues. With 8 bases clipped from V and 4 bases from J, the junction kept 4 bases outside the gene matches. Germline CDR1 is SGHVS and CDR2 is FNYEAQ. In nucleotides, the CDR3 is TGTGCCAGCGGATGGACAGGGGGAGAGACCCAGTACTTC. Protein product: CASGWTGGETQYF.

The CDR3 coding sequence is TGTGCCAGCCACGTACCGGGACAGGGGATCTCTGGGGCCAACGTCCTGACTTTC. Protein sequence: CASHVPGQGISGANVLTF. The chain employs TRBV21-1 and TRBJ2-6; the table's D call of TRBD1 was not tested on the DNA. TRBV21-1 is a pseudogene segment. This CDR3 spans 18 amino acids.

The CDR3 DNA is TGTGCCAGCAGGCAGGGGGCGCAAGAGACCCAGTACTTC. Its translation: CASRQGAQETQYF. This rearrangement joins TRBV12-3 or TRBV12-4 to TRBJ2-5; 8 nucleotides line up with TRBD1. V gave up 6 bases and J gave up 2 bases; unmatched junction bases: 2. The CDR3 extends over 13 amino acids.

The V and J genes are TRBV7-2 and TRBJ2-5; TRBD1 is a possible D gene (8 bases). The CDR3 has 17 residues. Deletions cut 2 bases from V and 3 bases from J, with 19 bases between. The V gene's germline CDR1 is SGHTA and CDR2 FQGNSA. CDR3 residues: CASSLFRGLAGEETQYF. In nucleotides, the CDR3 is TGTGCCAGCAGCTTATTCAGGGGGCTTGCGGGGGAAGAGACCCAGTACTTC. Full variable domain (remainder filled in from reference TRBV7-2 and TRBJ2-5): GAGVSQSPSNKVTEKGKDVELRCDPISGHTALYWYRQSLGQGLEFLIYFQGNSAPDKSGLPSDRFSAERTGGSVSTLTIQRTQQEDSAVYLCASSLFRGLAGEETQYFGPGTRLLVL.

The CDR3 loop is CASSSRGNSYEQYF. For the CDR3, the DNA is TGTGCCAGCAGCTCCCGGGGGAACTCCTACGAGCAGTACTTC. The V call is TRBV11-3, the J call TRBJ2-7; TRBD2 might be the D (6 bases). The CDR3 loop spans 14 amino acids. From germline, CDR1 is SGHNT and CDR2 YENEEA. V was pared by 4 bases and J by 0 bases, with 10 bases between.

This chain connects TRBV5-4 to TRBJ1-1; D remains unclear. The germline V gene encodes CDR1 SGHNT and CDR2 YYREEE (reference sequence). V was trimmed by 0 bases and J by 0 bases, leaving 9 bases between them. The CDR3 consists of 15 residues. This CDR3 is CASSLGEGLNTEAFF. In DNA form, the CDR3 reads TGTGCCAGCAGCTTGGGGGAGGGATTGAACACTGAAGCTTTCTTT.

V usage is TRBV3-1 (or the pseudogene TRBV3-2) and J usage is TRBJ2-1, with D perhaps matching TRBD2 (5 bases). Trimming took off 7 bases at V and 0 bases at J, with 13 bases between the two ends. The CDR3 spans 15 residues. Germline V CDR1 and CDR2: LGHDT, YNNKEL (reference sequence). CDR3 sequence: CASTSEGASYNEQFF. CDR3 bases: TGTGCCAGCACCTCTGAGGGCGCCTCCTACAATGAGCAGTTCTTC.

The rearrangement links TRBV27 to TRBJ1-2; TRBD1 agrees at 8 bases. Germline trimming cut 4 bases from V and 4 bases from J; bases unmatched to any gene: 11. The CDR3 runs to 16 residues. Germline V gene sequence: CDR1 MNHEY, CDR2 SMNVEV (reference sequence). For the CDR3, the DNA is TGTGCCAGCAGTTACGCGACAGGGGTCCCTCGCTATGGCTACACCTTC. Translation: CASSYATGVPRYGYTF.

The chain couples TRBV11-2 to TRBJ2-5, with 8 bases fitting TRBD2. The CDR3 is made up of 15 amino acids. Trimming cost V 3 bases and J 3 bases; bases outside gene matches: 6. Looked up from germline, CDR1 is SGHAT and CDR2 is FQNNGV. The CDR3 DNA reads TGTGCCAGCAGCTTTAATCGGGGGGGTGAAGAGACCCAGTACTTC. Protein product: CASSFNRGGEETQYF.

The V and J genes are TRBV28 and TRBJ1-6; D perhaps matches TRBD1 (5 bases). Trimming took 2 bases from V and 6 from J, leaving 11 bases between them. Per the germline V gene, CDR1 is MDHEN and CDR2 is SYDVKM. This CDR3 is 15 amino acids long. As DNA, the CDR3 is TGTGCCAGCAGTTTAGGGGGGAACATTAATTCACCCCTCCACTTT. Protein product: CASSLGGNINSPLHF.

The chain uses TRBV5-6 and TRBJ1-4; tentatively, D is TRBD1 (5 bases). Germline CDR1 and CDR2: SGHDT and YYEEEE. V was cut by 4 bases and J by 3 bases, with 13 bases left in between. CDR3 length equals 15 residues. The CDR3 loop is CASSMTVFSNEKLFF. CDR3 nucleotides: TGTGCCAGCAGCATGACAGTCTTCTCTAATGAAAAACTGTTTTTT. Variable domain in full (rest from reference TRBV5-6 and TRBJ1-4): DAGVTQSPTHLIKTRGQQVTLRCSPKSGHDTVSWYQQALGQGPQFIFQYYEEEERQRGNFPDRFSGHQFPNYSSELNVNALLLGDSALYLCASSMTVFSNEKLFFGSGTQLSVL.